Below, 8 T cell receptor beta chains from the same sample are listed, as sequenced in a study of shared clonotypes between healthy human individuals. Clones were sequenced by immunoSEQ multiplex PCR, and TCRdb holds only the in-frame ones, with some missing. Counted here are around 1,100,000 clones, 77% occurring once; the ten biggest clones make up approximately 0.9%. Sample: memory CD4+ T cells from PBMCs. Subset noted: CD45RA-negative fraction. Source of these receptors: a man between 18 and 29 years old in good health. Some clones in this sample may be carry-over from other donors' samples.

V is TRBV9 and J is TRBJ2-2, with D unresolved. Trimming shortened V by 3 bases and J by 6 bases, and 15 bases separated the two germline ends. Looked up from germline, CDR1 is SGDLS and CDR2 is YYNGEE. The CDR3 extends over 15 amino acids. This CDR3 reads CASSDPSRFPGELFF. The CDR3 coding sequence is TGTGCCAGCAGCGACCCCTCTAGATTCCCCGGGGAGCTGTTTTTT.

The rearrangement uses TRBV18 and TRBJ1-4; 7 bases align to TRBD1. V lost 4 bases and J lost 0; bases outside the gene matches: 5. Per germline, CDR1 KGHSH and CDR2 LQKENI. This CDR3 is built from 16 residues. CDR3: CASSQRQGTTNEKLFF. CDR3 sequence (DNA): TGTGCCAGCTCACAACGACAGGGCACAACTAATGAAAAACTGTTTTTT.

The chain is built from TRBV7-2 and TRBJ1-4; weak D call: TRBD1 (5 bases). Trimming pared 3 bases from V and 6 bases from J, leaving 11 bases between. Germline V gene sequence: CDR1 SGHTA, CDR2 FQGNSA. This CDR3 is built from 14 residues. The chain's CDR3 is CASSFRQGHEKLFF. The CDR3 DNA is TGTGCCAGCAGCTTCAGGCAGGGACATGAAAAACTGTTTTTT.

The J gene is TRBJ2-4, the V gene TRBV12-2; the D call of TRBD2 is as the table states it, not checked on the DNA. TRBV12-2 is annotated as a pseudogene. The CDR3 sequence is 19 residues long. Here the CDR3 DNA reads TGTGCAAGTCGCGCCCCGGGACTAGCGGGATCCCCTGCCAAAAACATTCAGTACTTC. This encodes CASRAPGLAGSPAKNIQYF.

The chain employs TRBV7-2 and TRBJ2-7, with TRBD1 matching 9 bases. The CDR3 is 15 amino acids. Germline V gives CDR1 SGHTA, CDR2 FQGNSA. The J segment lost 1 base and the V segment lost 5 bases, leaving 6 bases of the junction unmatched. The CDR3 DNA is TGTGCCAGCAGCCCGACAGGGGGACATTCCTACGAGCAGTACTTC. Translation: CASSPTGGHSYEQYF.

V is TRBV5-1 and J is TRBJ2-5, with D tentatively TRBD1 or TRBD2 (5 bases each). Per the germline V gene, CDR1 is SGHRS and CDR2 is YFSETQ. Trimming removed 7 bases at V and 4 bases at J, with 20 bases between. The CDR3 sequence is 15 residues long. The DNA of the CDR3 is TGCGCCAGCTCGAGGGTCGGGGCGGATGGAGAGACCCAGTACTTC. Encoded protein: CASSRVGADGETQYF.

The CDR3 spells CASSPQGAIAEAFF. DNA for the CDR3: TGTGCCAGCTCACCGCAGGGGGCGATCGCTGAAGCTTTCTTT. V and J are TRBV18 and TRBJ1-1; 8 positions match TRBD1. The germline V gene has CDR1 KGHSH and CDR2 LQKENI. The CDR3 spans 14 residues. The junction had 6 bases not matched to a gene; V was cut back by 3 bases and J by 6 bases.

The chain joins TRBV19 to TRBJ2-3; 7 bases fit TRBD2. V shed 3 bases, J shed 2 bases, and the junction held 5 bases outside the gene matches. The CDR3 totals 15 residues. Per the germline V gene, CDR1 is LNHDA and CDR2 is SQIVND (reference sequence). The CDR3 loop is CASSIGSGATDTQYF. The CDR3 DNA sequence: TGTGCCAGTAGTATTGGGAGCGGGGCCACAGATACGCAGTATTTT.